This T cell receptor beta chain comes out of a study of T-cell reconstitution after alpha-beta-depleted transplantation in children. The study, taken as a whole, reports: Several hundred expanded graft clones reportedly supplied alpha-beta T cells about two months after transplant. After one year, T-cell counts and TCRbeta diversity mostly came from new T cells. Recipient T cells and thymic progenitors that survived gave rise to the high TCRbeta diversity observed at day 60 in some patients.

On this clonotype itself: Its antigen is not identified.

The germline V gene has CDR1 SGHTA and CDR2 FQGNSA. V lost 3 bases and J 2 bases, leaving 15 bases between the germline ends. The CDR3 covers 16 residues. A library of TCRbeta sequences, prepared with unique molecular identifiers, was generated. TCRdb called the PCR reads again in MiXCR, with one record for every CDR3 protein. The table shows more than 200,000 distinct CDR3 sequences, with under 30% occurring only once. The J gene is TRBJ2-3, the V gene TRBV7-2, with a possible D match to TRBD2 (5 bases). The TCR comes from a female patient aged 2-9 years who had a stem cell transplant for congenital amegakaryocytic thrombocytopenia, so the T cells may come from the graft donor. Specimen: PBMCs, mostly from graft donor cells, collected 360 days after TCRalphabeta/CD19-depleted stem cell transplant. The CDR3 coding sequence is TGTGCCAGCAGCTTTTCCCCGGGGTTTTCCACAGATACGCAGTATTTT. Translating it yields CASSFSPGFSTDTQYF. Full variable domain (missing parts from reference TRBV7-2 and TRBJ2-3): GAGVSQSPSNKVTEKGKDVELRCDPISGHTALYWYRQSLGQGLEFLIYFQGNSAPDKSGLPSDRFSAERTGGSVSTLTIQRTQQEDSAVYLCASSFSPGFSTDTQYFGPGTRLTVL.